A single TCR beta chain is shown here with its context. Its target is not known. The data originate from a study of siplizumab effects on memory and regulatory T cells. CDR1 is SEHNR, CDR2 FQNEAQ, per germline (reference sequence). Unmatched junction bases numbered 7, after V lost 4 bases and J lost 7 bases. The CDR3 runs 15 residues. Whole-study results and caveats: Left unconfirmed was the suppressive function of proliferating Tregs from siplizumab cultures.

Around 9.1 x 10^4 TCR templates per sample were sequenced. Sequenced by immunoSEQ multiplex PCR; TCRdb stores in-frame clones only, minus some. The sample lists roughly 80,000 clones, approximately 86% occurring once. The source is a human donor in good health. The V and J genes are TRBV7-9 and TRBJ2-3, with 11 bases identical to TRBD1. Sequencing was carried out using Tregs sorted from blood. As DNA, the CDR3 is TGTGCCAGCAGCTCCGGGACAGGGGGTACGAATACGCAGTATTTT. Translation: CASSSGTGGTNTQYF.